Following are 26 T cell receptor beta chains from one sample sequenced in a study of somatic mutations in cytotoxic T cells in rheumatoid arthritis (dated by TCRdb to 2017 to 2019). Libraries were made using the immunoSEQ multiplex PCR assay. TCRdb's version of the immuneACCESS table is confined to in-frame rearrangements and falls short of the full clone set. An unresolved V gene accounts for under half of the shortfall where checked; the remainder is of unknown origin. The sample profile shows more than 11,000 clones; roughly 82% of them were found once. The ten most abundant clones make up over 25% of the sample. Sequencing input: CD8+ T cells sorted from blood. These receptors all stem from an adult with rheumatoid arthritis.

The rearrangement uses TRBV7-9 and TRBJ1-5, with D unresolved. Trimming stripped 5 bases from V and 0 bases from J, with 8 bases between. CDR3 length: 14 residues. Looked up from germline, CDR1 is SEHNR and CDR2 is FQNEAQ (reference sequence). CDR3 coding DNA: TGTGCCAGCAGCCACACCGATAGCAATCAGCCCCAGCATTTT. Its protein product is CASSHTDSNQPQHF.

The chain is built from TRBV18 and TRBJ2-5; the match to TRBD1 covers 8 bases. The DNA end lines up better with TRBJ2-7; the J call may be wrong. This CDR3 is built from 16 residues. CDR1 and CDR2 from the germline V gene are KGHSH and LQKENI. Here the CDR3 DNA reads TGTGCCAGCTCACCGGAAAACGGACAGGGCATCTACGAGCAGTACTTC. This encodes CASSPENGQGIYEQYF.

V and J are TRBV9 and TRBJ2-1, with 7 bases matching TRBD2. Trimming at V came to 4 bases and at J to 5 bases, leaving 9 bases not matched to a gene. Germline-derived CDR1 and CDR2 are SGDLS and YYNGEE. The CDR3 has 15 residues. Here the CDR3 reads CASSPGGSGNNEQFF. Written as DNA, the CDR3 is TGTGCCAGCAGCCCGGGGGGTAGCGGTAACAATGAGCAGTTCTTC.

The chain combines TRBV7-2 with TRBJ2-3, with 12 bases matching TRBD1. The length of the CDR3 is 19 residues. After removal of 5 bases from V and 1 base from J, the junction contained 13 bases not matched to a gene. CDR1 and CDR2 (germline): SGHTA, FQGNSA. DNA for the CDR3: TGTGCCAGCAGCCGGGACAGGGGGCGAACAACCATTGGCACAGATACGCAGTATTTT. It specifies CASSRDRGRTTIGTDTQYF.

The chain uses TRBV27 and TRBJ2-1; D perhaps matches TRBD2 (5 bases). Germline V gene lookup returns CDR1 MNHEY and CDR2 SMNVEV (reference sequence). Between the trimmed V and J ends, which lost 3 bases and 4 bases, there was a span of 10 bases. CDR3 length: 14 amino acids. CDR3 sequence reads: CASSLLEAYNEQFF. The CDR3 DNA sequence: TGTGCCAGCAGTTTGTTGGAGGCTTACAATGAGCAGTTCTTC.

V and J are TRBV11-2 and TRBJ2-1, with D possibly matching TRBD2 (5 bases). Germline V gives CDR1 SGHAT, CDR2 FQNNGV. V was cut by 1 base and J by 0 bases, with 10 bases left in between. This CDR3 spans 16 amino acids. CDR3 sequence (DNA): TGTGCCAGCAGCTTAGGGGGAGCGGTCTCCTACAATGAGCAGTTCTTC. This gives the protein CASSLGGAVSYNEQFF.

The J gene is TRBJ2-6, the V gene TRBV2; D call uncertain. Germline V gives CDR1 SNHLY, CDR2 FYNNEI. The ends were cut back, 10 bases at V and 4 bases at J, with 11 bases in the middle. The CDR3 extends over 13 amino acids. CDR3 in DNA: TGTGCCATGTCACTCACCGGGGCCAACGTCCTGACTTTC. This translates into CAMSLTGANVLTF.

This chain links TRBV7-2 with TRBJ2-3; TRBD2 agrees at 8 bases. CDR3 size: 16 residues. CDR1 and CDR2 (germline): SGHTA, FQGNSA. Trimming removed 5 bases from V and 2 bases from J; junction bases left unmatched: 9. The CDR3 loop is CASSRRGGNPTDTQYF. CDR3 bases: TGTGCCAGCAGCCGTCGGGGGGGGAACCCCACAGATACGCAGTATTTT.

The chain carries TRBV19 and TRBJ2-7; no firm D call. V was pared by 6 bases and J by 6 bases, with 12 bases between. In germline, CDR1 is LNHDA, CDR2 SQIVND (reference sequence). The CDR3 loop spans 12 amino acids. The CDR3, as DNA: TGTGCCAGTAGCGATTGGTTGCGCGAGCAGTACTTC. Protein: CASSDWLREQYF.

This chain joins TRBV7-6 and TRBJ2-3; D might be TRBD1 (5 bases). This CDR3 is 15 amino acids long. Trimming shortened V by 4 bases and J by 1 base, and 12 bases separated the two germline ends. Germline V gives CDR1 SGHVS, CDR2 FNYEAQ. CDR3 amino acids: CASSSTGYRTDTQYF. CDR3 DNA: TGTGCCAGCAGCTCCACAGGCTACCGCACAGATACGCAGTATTTT.

The CDR3 DNA reads as TGCGCCAGCAGCTTAAATGGCAATCAGCCCCAGCATTTT. Protein sequence: CASSLNGNQPQHF. This rearrangement joins TRBV5-1 to TRBJ1-5; no reliable D call. CDR1 and CDR2 (germline): SGHRS, YFSETQ. The V end was cut by 2 bases, the J end by 2 bases, with 5 bases between. The CDR3 loop spans 13 amino acids.

V and J are TRBV5-6 and TRBJ1-2, with a tentative D call TRBD1 (5 bases). Germline V lookup: CDR1 SGHDT, CDR2 YYEEEE. The CDR3 totals 16 residues. Between the trimmed V and J ends, which lost 0 bases and 4 bases, there was a span of 16 bases. The DNA for the CDR3 is TGTGCCAGCAGCTTGGAAGGCCCCAGGGAAAGCTATGGCTACACCTTC. It codes for CASSLEGPRESYGYTF.

The J gene is TRBJ2-1, the V gene TRBV4-1, with D unresolved. CDR1 is MGHRA and CDR2 is YSYEKL in the germline V gene. This CDR3 is 12 amino acids long. V dropped 1 base and J dropped 7 bases, with 5 bases sitting between them. For the CDR3, the DNA is TGCGCCAGCAGCCAAGGTGGTAATGAGCAGTTCTTC. Residues: CASSQGGNEQFF.

This chain joins TRBV10-3 and TRBJ2-1; TRBD2 matches 12 bases. The junction had 4 bases not matched to a gene; V was cut back by 10 bases and J by 6 bases. This CDR3 spans 13 amino acids. Germline V gene lookup returns CDR1 ENHRY and CDR2 SYGVKD. The CDR3 reads CANGLAGTNEQFF. The CDR3 bases are TGTGCCAACGGACTAGCGGGAACCAATGAGCAGTTCTTC.

The chain recombines TRBV6-1 with TRBJ2-3, with D perhaps matching TRBD1 (5 bases). The CDR3 totals 15 residues. From germline, CDR1 is MNHNS and CDR2 SASEGT. Between the trimmed V and J ends, which lost 4 bases and 2 bases, there was a span of 13 bases. CDR3: CASSGGQRLTDTQYF. The CDR3 DNA reads TGTGCCAGCAGTGGGGGCCAGAGGCTCACAGATACGCAGTATTTT.

This chain uses TRBV5-4 with TRBJ1-2; D not resolved. The CDR3 has 10 residues. The germline V gene has CDR1 SGHNT and CDR2 YYREEE (reference sequence). Trimming pared 6 bases from V and 12 bases from J, leaving 12 bases between. DNA for the CDR3: TGTGCCAGCACCACCCGGGGTAACACCTTC. As protein: CASTTRGNTF. The full variable domain, completed using reference TRBV5-4 and TRBJ1-2, is ETGVTQSPTHLIKTRGQQVTLRCSSQSGHNTVSWYQQALGQGPQFIFQYYREEENGRGNFPPRFSGLQFPNYSSELNVNALELDDSALYLCASTTRGNTFGSGTRLTVV.

This CDR3 reads CASSQDAEQYF. In DNA, the CDR3 is TGTGCCAGCAGCCAAGATGCGGAGCAGTACTTC. V and J are TRBV14 and TRBJ2-7, with no clear D. The V gene's germline CDR1 is SGHDN and CDR2 FVKESK. This CDR3 is 11 amino acids long. Trimming removed 0 bases from V and 7 bases from J, with 4 bases in between.

The chain is built from TRBV5-5 and TRBJ2-1; D may be TRBD2 (7 bases). The CDR3 is 15 amino acids. Germline CDR1 reads SGHKS; CDR2 reads YYEKEE (reference sequence). The V end was cut by 6 bases, the J end by 7 bases, with 20 bases between. The CDR3 region has the DNA TGTGCCAGCATAAGGGGGGAGGGGATTCGGAATGAGCAGTTCTTC. This sequence encodes CASIRGEGIRNEQFF.

The chain employs TRBV5-8 and TRBJ2-5; tentatively, D is TRBD1 (5 bases). The CDR3 length is 15 residues. Germline V lookup: CDR1 SGHTS, CDR2 YDEGEE. Trimming removed 4 bases at V and 2 bases at J, with 15 bases between. CDR3 residues: CASSPGGRAQETQYF. In DNA form, the CDR3 reads TGTGCCAGCAGCCCCGGTGGCAGGGCACAAGAGACCCAGTACTTC.

The rearrangement joins TRBV11-2 to TRBJ2-7; 7 bases map to TRBD1. Germline trimming cut 2 bases from V and 3 bases from J; bases unmatched to any gene: 13. CDR1 is SGHAT and CDR2 is FQNNGV in the germline V gene. The CDR3 has 17 amino acids. The CDR3 protein is CASSLTQDRVLYYEQYF. CDR3 bases: TGTGCCAGCAGCTTAACTCAAGACAGGGTCCTGTACTACGAGCAGTACTTC.

The V call is TRBV2, the J call TRBJ1-5, with D possibly TRBD1 on 6 matching bases. The V and J ends lost 2 bases and 6 bases respectively, with 14 bases between them. CDR3 size: 15 residues. CDR1 and CDR2 from the germline V gene are SNHLY and FYNNEI. The CDR3 is CASSEFGQGTQPQHF. Written as DNA, the CDR3 is TGTGCCAGCAGTGAATTCGGCCAGGGGACTCAGCCCCAGCATTTT.

The chain's CDR3 is CASSVGTSGTYEQYF. The DNA for the CDR3 is TGTGCCAGCAGCGTAGGAACTAGCGGGACCTACGAGCAGTACTTC. J is TRBJ2-7 and V is TRBV9; 10 nucleotides match TRBD2. In germline, CDR1 is SGDLS, CDR2 YYNGEE. V lost 0 bases and J lost 2; bases outside the gene matches: 2. This CDR3 is built from 15 residues. The full variable domain, in which reference TRBV9 and TRBJ2-7 provide the parts outside the CDR3, is DSGVTQTPKHLITATGQRVTLRCSPRSGDLSVYWYQQSLDQGLQFLIQYYNGEERAKGNILERFSAQQFPDLHSELNLSSLELGDSALYFCASSVGTSGTYEQYFGPGTRLTVT.

V and J are TRBV7-6 and TRBJ2-2; D ambiguous. Trimming removed 5 bases from V and 2 bases from J, with 15 bases in between. CDR3 length: 16 residues. The germline gives CDR1 SGHVS, CDR2 FNYEAQ. CDR3 DNA: TGTGCCAGCAGCGCTAAGTTATGGCGCAACACCGGGGAGCTGTTTTTT. Translating gives CASSAKLWRNTGELFF.

This chain joins TRBV6-5 and TRBJ2-7; D might be TRBD1 or TRBD2, each matching 5 bases. CDR3 length: 15 amino acids. Deletions cut 4 bases from V and 1 base from J, with 14 bases between. CDR1 and CDR2 (germline): MNHEY, SVGAGI. The CDR3 loop is CASSSWPGSSYEQYF. The CDR3 DNA follows: TGTGCCAGCAGTTCCTGGCCAGGGAGTTCCTACGAGCAGTACTTC.

The J gene is TRBJ2-7, the V gene TRBV7-8; 8 bases are shared with TRBD1. The CDR3 contains 13 residues. Germline assignment: CDR1 SGHVS and CDR2 FQNEAQ. Trimming at V came to 4 bases and at J to 6 bases, leaving 5 bases not matched to a gene. In DNA, the CDR3 is TGTGCCAGCAGCTCCCAGGGGGCAGGCGAGCAGTACTTC. It codes for CASSSQGAGEQYF.

This chain joins TRBV5-1 and TRBJ1-1, with D hard to call. V lost 4 bases and J lost 10, with 26 bases in between. This CDR3 has 16 residues. The germline V gene encodes CDR1 SGHRS and CDR2 YFSETQ. The CDR3: CASSLAPRTALRGAFF. CDR3 coding DNA: TGCGCCAGCAGCCTAGCCCCTCGGACGGCCCTACGAGGAGCTTTCTTT.